The rows below give T cell receptor beta chains drawn from one sample of a study of T-cell reconstitution after alpha-beta-depleted transplantation in children. TCRdb analysed the PCR reads with MiXCR anew, one entry per CDR3 protein. The data hold 580,000 or so distinct CDR3 sequences, with under 30% observed a single time. The sequencing used PBMCs, mostly from graft donor cells, collected 360 days after TCRalphabeta/CD19-depleted stem cell transplant. The receptors come from a boy younger than two who had a stem cell transplant for acute myeloid leukemia, so the T cells may come from the graft donor. Both conserved end residues are part of each CDR3. A D gene is named only where the DNA matches it firmly. A clone size is listed for some rows: how often the clone was seen (once, few, many), or a class if it is expanded.

v_call	d_call	clone_size	j_call	cdr3_aa	cdr3_nt
TRBV29-1	.	many	TRBJ2-3	CSVALAVRTEFTDTQYF	TGCAGCGTTGCTCTTGCGGTCAGGACCGAATTCACAGATACGCAGTATTTT
TRBV20-1	.	many	TRBJ1-1	CSASHFPRQNTEAFF	TGCAGTGCTAGTCATTTCCCCCGACAGAACACTGAAGCTTTCTTT
TRBV16	.	many	TRBJ2-1	CASSQSVGDSSYNEQFF	TGTGCCAGCAGCCAATCGGTGGGGGATAGCTCCTACAATGAGCAGTTCTTC
TRBV7-8	.	few	TRBJ2-3	CASSPLDAIPDTQYF	TGTGCCAGCAGCCCTCTCGACGCTATACCAGATACGCAGTATTTT
TRBV13	.	many	TRBJ1-6	CASSLWGGDNSPLHF	TGTGCCAGCAGCCTATGGGGAGGGGATAATTCACCCCTCCACTTT
TRBV27	.	many	TRBJ2-1	CASSLSRDGQNEQFF	TGTGCCAGCAGTTTAAGCCGGGACGGTCAGAATGAGCAGTTCTTC
TRBV6-4	TRBD2	.	TRBJ2-1	CASSDLAGEEQFF	TGTGCCAGCAGTGACCTAGCGGGGGAGGAGCAGTTCTTC
TRBV4-3	TRBD1	.	TRBJ2-7	CASSQVQGRTYEQYF	TGCGCCAGCAGCCAAGTACAGGGGAGAACCTACGAGCAGTACTTC
TRBV29-1	.	.	TRBJ2-3	CSVTASSTDTQYF	TGCAGCGTTACGGCGAGTAGCACAGATACGCAGTATTTT
TRBV24-1	TRBD1	few	TRBJ2-7	CATSDGGGTGGSYEQYF	TGTGCCACCAGTGATGGAGGGGGAACAGGGGGGTCCTACGAGCAGTACTTC
TRBV20-1	.	few	TRBJ1-5	CSASEGQPQHF	TGCAGTGCTAGTGAGGGTCAGCCCCAGCATTTT
TRBV12-3/TRBV12-4	TRBD1	few	TRBJ1-1	CASSDRDPNTEAFF	TGTGCCAGCAGTGACAGGGACCCGAACACTGAAGCTTTCTTT
TRBV12-3/TRBV12-4	.	many	TRBJ1-3	CATPRGNTIYF	TGTGCCACCCCCAGGGGCAACACCATATATTTT
TRBV27	.	few	TRBJ2-2	CASSDHNTGELFF	TGTGCCAGCAGTGACCACAACACCGGGGAGCTGTTTTTT
TRBV29-1	TRBD1	.	TRBJ2-3	CSVDGTGGGSDTQYF	TGCAGCGTTGACGGTACAGGGGGCGGCTCAGATACGCAGTATTTT
TRBV4-1	.	few	TRBJ2-2	CASSLLDFPGELFF	TGCGCCAGCAGCCTCCTCGACTTCCCCGGGGAGCTGTTTTTT
TRBV15	.	few	TRBJ2-5	CATSRRQETQYF	TGTGCCACCAGCCGCAGACAAGAGACCCAGTACTTC
TRBV7-6	.	.	TRBJ1-1	CASSLALRGEWTEAFF	TGTGCCAGCAGCTTAGCCCTGCGGGGGGAGTGGACTGAAGCTTTCTTT
TRBV12-3/TRBV12-4	.	few	TRBJ2-2	CASSLGRRGIGTNTGELFF	TGTGCCAGCAGTTTAGGACGACGAGGAATTGGTACGAACACCGGGGAGCTGTTTTTT
TRBV20-1	TRBD1	many	TRBJ2-2	CSAPRGGELFF	TGCAGTGCACCCAGGGGGGGGGAGCTGTTTTTT
TRBV23-1	TRBD2	.	TRBJ2-1	CASSQSAPLAGGPYNEQFF	TGCGCCAGCAGTCAATCGGCCCCACTAGCGGGGGGGCCATACAATGAGCAGTTCTTC
TRBV29-1	.	many	TRBJ2-1	CSGSRNEQFF	TGCAGCGGCTCCCGGAATGAGCAGTTCTTC
TRBV3-1	.	.	TRBJ2-5	CASSRGTVGETQYF	TGTGCCAGCAGCCGCGGGACTGTCGGAGAGACCCAGTACTTC
TRBV6-2/TRBV6-3	.	once	TRBJ2-7	CASSGPFGTAADEQYF	TGTGCCAGCAGTGGCCCGTTCGGGACGGCCGCTGACGAGCAGTACTTC
TRBV3-1	.	.	TRBJ2-2	CASSRRDTLTGELFF	TGTGCCAGCAGCCGGAGGGACACCCTCACCGGGGAGCTGTTTTTT
TRBV12-3/TRBV12-4	.	many	TRBJ2-6	CASEGTLGFSGANVLTF	TGTGCCAGCGAGGGGACACTCGGTTTCTCTGGGGCCAACGTCCTGACTTTC
TRBV28	.	many	TRBJ2-5	CASRGQAQETQYF	TGTGCCAGTCGGGGGCAGGCCCAAGAGACCCAGTACTTC
TRBV25-1	.	.	TRBJ2-2	CASSAGPHLNTGELFF	TGTGCCAGCAGTGCGGGGCCCCACTTGAACACCGGGGAGCTGTTTTTT
TRBV6-5	TRBD1	few	TRBJ1-5	CASSYSMGTGASNQPQHF	TGTGCCAGCAGTTACTCGATGGGGACAGGGGCTAGCAATCAGCCCCAGCATTTT
TRBV20-1	.	many	TRBJ1-6	CSARMAAQNNSPLHF	TGCAGTGCTAGAATGGCAGCTCAAAACAATTCACCCCTCCACTTT
TRBV20-1	TRBD2	many	TRBJ2-1	CSAPGLAYNEQFF	TGCAGCGCACCGGGACTAGCGTACAATGAGCAGTTCTTC
TRBV28	TRBD2	many	TRBJ2-3	CASSLLTSGGYTQYF	TGTGCCAGCAGCCTATTGACTAGCGGGGGATATACGCAGTATTTT
TRBV27	.	.	TRBJ2-1	CASSPWTATLSSYNEQFF	TGTGCCAGCAGTCCGTGGACAGCTACCCTAAGCTCCTACAATGAGCAGTTCTTC
TRBV20-1	.	.	TRBJ1-4	CSARYPFTESATNEKLFF	TGCAGTGCTAGGTATCCTTTTACGGAAAGCGCAACTAATGAAAAACTGTTTTTT
TRBV12-3/TRBV12-4	TRBD1	many	TRBJ1-5	CASSFLQGYQPQHF	TGTGCCAGCAGTTTCTTACAGGGGTATCAGCCCCAGCATTTT
TRBV12-3/TRBV12-4	TRBD1	many	TRBJ2-7	CASAGGTGPYEQYF	TGTGCCAGCGCTGGGGGGACAGGGCCCTACGAGCAGTACTTC
TRBV4-1	.	.	TRBJ1-1	CASSHFYVVNTEAFF	TGCGCCAGCAGCCACTTCTATGTGGTCAACACTGAAGCTTTCTTT
TRBV5-1	TRBD1	.	TRBJ1-1	CASSLAGKDRDFMNTEAFF	TGCGCCAGCAGCTTGGCCGGCAAGGACAGGGACTTTATGAACACTGAAGCTTTCTTT
TRBV7-8	.	.	TRBJ2-7	CASSLQDSFFYEQYF	TGTGCCAGCAGCTTACAGGACAGCTTTTTCTACGAGCAGTACTTC
TRBV20-1	TRBD1	.	TRBJ1-1	CSARRDRGPGAFF	TGCAGTGCGCGCCGGGACAGGGGGCCGGGAGCTTTCTTT
TRBV28	TRBD1	.	TRBJ2-1	CASSPTGQGANEQFF	TGTGCCAGCAGCCCCACGGGGCAGGGGGCTAATGAGCAGTTCTTC
TRBV20-1	.	few	TRBJ1-1	CSAAGALNTEAFF	TGCAGTGCTGCGGGGGCGTTGAACACTGAAGCTTTCTTT
TRBV4-1	.	.	TRBJ1-5	CASSQGKTSGDQPQHF	TGCGCCAGCAGCCAAGGAAAGACCTCGGGGGATCAGCCCCAGCATTTT
TRBV6-2/TRBV6-3	.	few	TRBJ2-7	CASSHHYEQYF	TGTGCCAGCAGTCATCACTACGAGCAGTACTTC
TRBV12-3/TRBV12-4	TRBD1	.	TRBJ1-1	CASSYSLTGLMNTEAFF	TGTGCCAGCAGTTATTCCTTGACAGGGCTTATGAACACTGAAGCTTTCTTT
TRBV6-1	.	.	TRBJ2-7	CASSGSMGAYEQYF	TGTGCCAGCAGCGGGTCGATGGGGGCCTACGAGCAGTACTTC
TRBV11-1	TRBD1	.	TRBJ2-7	CASSPTSHPGTGSSYEQYF	TGTGCCAGCAGCCCCACTTCTCACCCCGGGACAGGGAGCTCCTACGAGCAGTACTTC
TRBV5-1	.	many	TRBJ1-4	CASSPGGPNEKLFF	TGCGCCAGCAGCCCGGGCGGGCCAAATGAAAAACTGTTTTTT
TRBV20-1	.	.	TRBJ1-1	CSARGKTEFEAFF	TGCAGTGCTAGAGGAAAGACAGAATTTGAGGCTTTCTTT
TRBV6-5	.	.	TRBJ2-6	CASSYSGRSSGANVLTF	TGTGCCAGCAGTTACTCGGGACGGAGCTCTGGGGCCAACGTCCTGACTTTC
TRBV19	TRBD1	few	TRBJ2-7	CASAEFSGDRGLHEQYF	TGTGCCAGCGCAGAATTCTCGGGGGACAGGGGGTTGCACGAGCAGTACTTC
TRBV12-3/TRBV12-4	.	.	TRBJ1-1	CASRRRQRNTEAFF	TGTGCCAGCAGGCGAAGGCAGAGGAACACTGAAGCTTTCTTT
TRBV5-5	.	.	TRBJ1-2	CASSFEVYGYTF	TGTGCCAGCAGCTTTGAAGTCTATGGCTACACCTTC